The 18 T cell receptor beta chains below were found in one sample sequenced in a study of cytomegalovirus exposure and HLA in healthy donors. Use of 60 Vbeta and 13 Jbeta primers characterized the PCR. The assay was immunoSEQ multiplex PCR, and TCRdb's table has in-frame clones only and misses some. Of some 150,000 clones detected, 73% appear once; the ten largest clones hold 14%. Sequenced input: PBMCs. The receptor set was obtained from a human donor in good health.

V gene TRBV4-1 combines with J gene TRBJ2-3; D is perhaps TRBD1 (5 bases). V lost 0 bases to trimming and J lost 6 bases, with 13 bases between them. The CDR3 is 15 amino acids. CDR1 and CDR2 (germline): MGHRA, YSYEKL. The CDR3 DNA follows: TGCGCCAGCAGCCAAGATGGCCAGGGTGGGGATACGCAGTATTTT. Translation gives CASSQDGQGGDTQYF.

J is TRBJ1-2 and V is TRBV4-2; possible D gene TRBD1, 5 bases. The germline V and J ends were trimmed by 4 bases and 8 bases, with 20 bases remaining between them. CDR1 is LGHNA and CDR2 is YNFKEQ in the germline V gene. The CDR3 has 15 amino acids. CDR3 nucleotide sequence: TGTGCCAGCAGCCCCTACCGCGGGGGGGACTCCGGCTACACCTTC. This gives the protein CASSPYRGGDSGYTF.

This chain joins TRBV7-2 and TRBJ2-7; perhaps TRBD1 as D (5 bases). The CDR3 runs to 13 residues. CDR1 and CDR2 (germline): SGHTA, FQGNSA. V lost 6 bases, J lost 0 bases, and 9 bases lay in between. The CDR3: CASRSQVSYEQYF. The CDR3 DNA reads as TGTGCCAGCAGGTCACAGGTCTCCTACGAGCAGTACTTC.

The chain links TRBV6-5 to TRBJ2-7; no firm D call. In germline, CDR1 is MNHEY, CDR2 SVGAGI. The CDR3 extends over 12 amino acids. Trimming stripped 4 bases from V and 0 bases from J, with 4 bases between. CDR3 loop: CASSSLSYEQYF. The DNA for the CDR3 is TGTGCCAGCAGTTCCCTCTCCTACGAGCAGTACTTC.

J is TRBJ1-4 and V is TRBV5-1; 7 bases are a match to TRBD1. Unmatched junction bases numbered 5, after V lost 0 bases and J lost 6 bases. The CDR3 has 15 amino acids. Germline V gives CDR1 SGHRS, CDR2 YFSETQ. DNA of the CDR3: TGCGCCAGCAGCTTGGGAAGGGACAGCTATGAAAAACTGTTTTTT. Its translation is CASSLGRDSYEKLFF. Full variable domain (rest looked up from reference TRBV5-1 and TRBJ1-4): KAGVTQTPRYLIKTRGQQVTLSCSPISGHRSVSWYQQTPGQGLQFLFEYFSETQRNKGNFPGRFSGRQFSNSRSEMNVSTLELGDSALYLCASSLGRDSYEKLFFGSGTQLSVL.

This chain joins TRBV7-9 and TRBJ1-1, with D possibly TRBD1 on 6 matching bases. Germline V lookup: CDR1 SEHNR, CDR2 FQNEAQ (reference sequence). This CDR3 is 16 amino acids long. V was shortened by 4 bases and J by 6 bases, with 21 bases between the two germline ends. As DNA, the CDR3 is TGTGCCAGCAGCTCCTGGTTTAAGGGGGGGAGTTCTGAAGCTTTCTTT. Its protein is CASSSWFKGGSSEAFF.

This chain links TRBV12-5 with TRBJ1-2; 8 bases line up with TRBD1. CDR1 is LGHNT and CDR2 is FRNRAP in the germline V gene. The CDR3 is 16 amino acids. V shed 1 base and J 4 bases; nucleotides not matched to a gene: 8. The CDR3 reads CASGLGRDRNSYGYTF. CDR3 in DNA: TGTGCTAGTGGTTTGGGCCGGGACAGGAACTCCTATGGCTACACCTTC.

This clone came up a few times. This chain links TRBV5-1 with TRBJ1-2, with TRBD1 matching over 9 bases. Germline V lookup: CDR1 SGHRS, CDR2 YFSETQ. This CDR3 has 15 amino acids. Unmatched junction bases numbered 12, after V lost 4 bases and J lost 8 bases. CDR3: CASSLGQGGSGGYTF. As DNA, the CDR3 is TGCGCCAGCAGCCTGGGACAGGGAGGATCGGGAGGCTACACCTTC.

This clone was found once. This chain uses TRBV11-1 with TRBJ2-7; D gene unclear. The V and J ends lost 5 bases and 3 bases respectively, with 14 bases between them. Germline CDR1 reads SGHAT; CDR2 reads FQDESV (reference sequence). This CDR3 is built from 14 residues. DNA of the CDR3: TGTGCCAGCAGCCACGGGTCCTCCAACTACGAGCAGTACTTC. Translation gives CASSHGSSNYEQYF.

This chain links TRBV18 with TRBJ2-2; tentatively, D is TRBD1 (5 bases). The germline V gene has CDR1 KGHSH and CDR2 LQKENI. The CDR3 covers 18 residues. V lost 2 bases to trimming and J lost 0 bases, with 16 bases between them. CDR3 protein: CASSPFATESSNTGELFF. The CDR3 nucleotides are TGTGCCAGCTCACCATTTGCGACAGAGAGCTCGAACACCGGGGAGCTGTTTTTT.

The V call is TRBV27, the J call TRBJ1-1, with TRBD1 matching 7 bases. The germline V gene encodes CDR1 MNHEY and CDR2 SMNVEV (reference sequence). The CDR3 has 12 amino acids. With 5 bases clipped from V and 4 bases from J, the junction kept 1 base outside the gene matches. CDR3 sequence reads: CASSPGGTEAFF. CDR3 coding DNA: TGTGCCAGCAGTCCAGGGGGCACTGAAGCTTTCTTT.

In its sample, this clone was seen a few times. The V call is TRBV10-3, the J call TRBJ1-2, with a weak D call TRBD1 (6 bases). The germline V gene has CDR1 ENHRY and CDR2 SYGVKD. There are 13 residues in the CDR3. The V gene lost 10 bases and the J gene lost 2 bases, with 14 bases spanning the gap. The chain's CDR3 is CATRDILNYGYTF. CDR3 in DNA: TGTGCCACCCGGGACATCCTAAACTATGGCTACACCTTC.

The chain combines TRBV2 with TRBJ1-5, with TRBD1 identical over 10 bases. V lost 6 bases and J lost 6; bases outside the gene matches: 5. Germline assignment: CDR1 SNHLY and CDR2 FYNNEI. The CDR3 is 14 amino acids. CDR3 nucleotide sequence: TGTGCCAGCAGACGACAGGGGGCAAGTCAGCCCCAGCATTTT. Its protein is CASRRQGASQPQHF. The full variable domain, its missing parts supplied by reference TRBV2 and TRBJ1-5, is EPEVTQTPSHQVTQMGQEVILRCVPISNHLYFYWYRQILGQKVEFLVSFYNNEISEKSEIFDDQFSVERPDGSNFTLKIRSTKLEDSAMYFCASRRQGASQPQHFGDGTRLSIL.

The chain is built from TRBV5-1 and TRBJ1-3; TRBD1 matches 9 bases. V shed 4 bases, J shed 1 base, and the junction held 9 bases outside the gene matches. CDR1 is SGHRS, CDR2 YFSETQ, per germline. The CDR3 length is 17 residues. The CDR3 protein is CASSSLGQGVSGNTIYF. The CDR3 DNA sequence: TGCGCCAGCAGCAGCCTGGGACAGGGCGTTTCTGGAAACACCATATATTTT.

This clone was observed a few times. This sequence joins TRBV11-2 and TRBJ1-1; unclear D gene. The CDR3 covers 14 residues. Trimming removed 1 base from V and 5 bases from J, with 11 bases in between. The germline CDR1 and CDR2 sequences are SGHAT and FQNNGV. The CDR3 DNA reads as TGTGCCAGCAGCTTAGTTCTTGGCGGGACTGAAGCTTTCTTT. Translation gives CASSLVLGGTEAFF.

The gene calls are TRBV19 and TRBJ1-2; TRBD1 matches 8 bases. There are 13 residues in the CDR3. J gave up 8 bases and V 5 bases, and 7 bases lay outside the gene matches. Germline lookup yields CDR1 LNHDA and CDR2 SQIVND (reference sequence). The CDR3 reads CASSPPGGRGYTF. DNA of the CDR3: TGTGCCAGTAGTCCTCCAGGGGGCCGGGGCTACACCTTC.

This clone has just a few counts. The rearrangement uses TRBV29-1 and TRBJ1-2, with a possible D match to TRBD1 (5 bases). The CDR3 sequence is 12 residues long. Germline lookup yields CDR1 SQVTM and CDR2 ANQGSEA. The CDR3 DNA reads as TGCACCACCGGGGGAAACAACTATGGCTACACCTTC. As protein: CTTGGNNYGYTF.

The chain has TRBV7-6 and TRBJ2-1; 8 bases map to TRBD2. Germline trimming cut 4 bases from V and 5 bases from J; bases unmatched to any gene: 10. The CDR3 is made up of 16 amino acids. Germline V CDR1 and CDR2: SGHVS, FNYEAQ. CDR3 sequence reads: CASSSTGTRKNNEQFF. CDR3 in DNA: TGTGCCAGCAGCTCAACCGGGACTAGAAAGAACAATGAGCAGTTCTTC.